This paragraph covers one T cell receptor beta chain sequence. Antigen specificity is unknown. All participating donors were Caucasian adults from Nashville, Tennessee. CDR3 length equals 13 residues. Germline CDR1 and CDR2: SGDLS and YYNGEE. Trimming took 3 bases from V and 8 from J, leaving 11 bases between them. Clones were sequenced by immunoSEQ multiplex PCR, and TCRdb holds only the in-frame ones, with some missing. The repertoire has 110,000 or so clones, under 70% of them found once; the top ten carry about 22%. The data were taken from a study of shared clonotypes between healthy human individuals. General study points: Owing to a small donor count, the genetic and exposure-history diversity represented was limited.

The genes are TRBV9 and TRBJ2-2, with D unclear. The clonotype was recovered from a woman in her thirties in good health. The sequenced sample consisted of memory CD8+ T cells sorted from blood. Subset defined: CD45RO+ cells pooled with CCR7-negative TemRA cells. Written as DNA, the CDR3 is TGTGCCAGCAGCGCACAAGGAGTTGGGGAGCTGTTTTTT. Translating it yields CASSAQGVGELFF.